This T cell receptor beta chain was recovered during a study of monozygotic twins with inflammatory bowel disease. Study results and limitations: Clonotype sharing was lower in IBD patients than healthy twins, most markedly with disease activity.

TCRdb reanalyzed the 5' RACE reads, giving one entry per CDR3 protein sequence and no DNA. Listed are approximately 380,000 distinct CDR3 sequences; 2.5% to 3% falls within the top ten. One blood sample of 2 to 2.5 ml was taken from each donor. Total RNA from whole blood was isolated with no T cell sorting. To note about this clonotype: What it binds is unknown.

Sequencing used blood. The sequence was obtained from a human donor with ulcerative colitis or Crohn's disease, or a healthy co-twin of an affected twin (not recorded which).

The CDR3 sequence: CASRTGTSGGTDTQYF. This chain joins TRBV6-2 or TRBV6-3 and TRBJ2-3; checking the TCRdb D call of TRBD2 is not possible without DNA. The CDR3 totals 16 residues. From germline, CDR1 is MNHEY and CDR2 SVGEGT.